This is a list of T cell receptor beta chains from one sample in a study of cytomegalovirus exposure and HLA in healthy donors. The method was immunoSEQ multiplex PCR; TCRdb's version includes in-frame clones alone and lacks a portion of them. The repertoire has 150,000 or so clones, approximately 71% of them found once; the top ten carry approximately 1.4%. The material sequenced was PBMCs. The origin of the receptors is a girl under 18 in good health and CMV-seronegative. Each CDR3 is given with its conserved first and last residue. Each record gives: D gene, CDR3 length, J gene, clone size, V gene, CDR3 protein, CDR3 DNA. D genes are given only for firm matches. Size tells how often a clone was seen (once, few, many) or the class of an expanded clone, and some rows leave it out.

.,14,TRBJ1-4,.,TRBV4-1,CASSQVETHEKLFF,TGCGCCAGCAGCCAAGTGGAGACCCATGAAAAACTGTTTTTT
TRBD1,13,TRBJ1-1,.,TRBV15,CATSRGQAIEAFF,TGTGCCACCAGCAGGGGACAGGCTATTGAAGCTTTCTTT
.,12,TRBJ2-1,.,TRBV6-4,CASSINGVQQFF,TGTGCCAGCAGTATTAACGGGGTACAGCAGTTCTTC
.,14,TRBJ1-6,.,TRBV2,CASSGRGVNSPLHF,TGTGCCAGCAGTGGCAGGGGAGTAAATTCACCCCTCCACTTT
.,13,TRBJ1-2,.,TRBV6-6,CASSYGEGDGYTF,TGTGCCAGCAGTTACGGCGAGGGGGACGGCTACACCTTC
TRBD1,14,TRBJ2-7,once,TRBV29-1,CSEGQGPAEGVKYF,TGCAGCGAAGGACAGGGGCCAGCCGAGGGAGTAAAGTACTTC
.,16,TRBJ2-6,few,TRBV5-1,CASSLGAGSGANVLTF,TGCGCCAGCAGCTTGGGGGCGGGGTCTGGGGCCAACGTCCTGACTTTC
.,13,TRBJ1-1,.,TRBV6-4,CASSVWANTEAFF,TGTGCCAGCAGTGTCTGGGCTAACACTGAAGCTTTCTTT
TRBD1,15,TRBJ2-2,.,TRBV9,CASSVDRANTGELFF,TGTGCCAGCAGCGTGGACAGGGCCAACACCGGGGAGCTGTTTTTT
TRBD2,15,TRBJ2-3,.,TRBV5-1,CASSLSGGARDTQYF,TGCGCCAGCAGCCTAAGCGGGGGGGCTCGGGATACGCAGTATTTT
.,15,TRBJ2-2,.,TRBV7-6,CASSLGQVDTGELFF,TGTGCCAGCAGCTTAGGACAGGTGGACACCGGGGAGCTGTTTTTT
TRBD1,19,TRBJ1-2,.,TRBV19,CASGSDHTFPGRTGAGYTF,TGTGCCAGTGGCTCCGACCACACATTTCCAGGTCGAACAGGGGCCGGCTACACCTTC
TRBD1,13,TRBJ1-2,.,TRBV7-3,CASSRQGGDGYTF,TGTGCCAGCAGCAGACAGGGGGGTGATGGCTACACCTTC
TRBD1,15,TRBJ1-1,.,TRBV5-6,CASSGSDRELSEAFF,TGTGCCAGCAGCGGGTCGGACAGGGAGTTATCTGAAGCTTTCTTT
TRBD1,14,TRBJ2-5,.,TRBV7-9,CASSSGDREETQYF,TGTGCCAGCAGCTCCGGGGACAGAGAAGAGACCCAGTACTTC
TRBD2,16,TRBJ2-1,few,TRBV6-4,CASSETGTSSYNEQFF,TGTGCCAGCAGCGAGACCGGGACTAGTTCCTACAATGAGCAGTTCTTC
.,13,TRBJ2-5,.,TRBV5-1,CASSWGVRETQYF,TGCGCCAGCAGCTGGGGGGTTAGAGAGACCCAGTACTTC
.,14,TRBJ2-5,.,TRBV14,CASSQDGGGETQYF,TGTGCCAGCAGCCAAGACGGCGGTGGGGAGACCCAGTACTTC
.,12,TRBJ2-1,.,TRBV13,CASSTSAGEQFF,TGTGCCAGCAGCACCAGTGCCGGGGAGCAGTTCTTC
.,13,TRBJ1-1,.,TRBV29-1,CSVGAGMNTEAFF,TGCAGCGTTGGGGCAGGGATGAACACTGAAGCTTTCTTT
TRBD1,13,TRBJ2-7,.,TRBV10-1,CASSTGTGTEQYF,TGCGCCAGCAGTACCGGGACAGGAACCGAGCAGTACTTC
TRBD2,16,TRBJ2-3,.,TRBV25-1,CASSEWASGGWDTQYF,TGTGCCAGCAGTGAATGGGCTAGCGGGGGGTGGGATACGCAGTATTTT
TRBD1,13,TRBJ2-7,few,TRBV10-2,CASGGQGDYEQYF,TGCGCCAGCGGGGGACAGGGGGACTACGAGCAGTACTTC
.,14,TRBJ2-3,few,TRBV6-1,CASREGTLVRSQYF,TGTGCCAGCAGAGAAGGGACTCTAGTACGATCGCAGTATTTT
TRBD2,19,TRBJ2-5,.,TRBV7-9,CASSLPRLAVTGAGETQYF,TGTGCCAGCAGCTTGCCTCGACTAGCGGTGACAGGCGCAGGAGAGACCCAGTACTTC
.,15,TRBJ2-5,once,TRBV5-1,CASTPSAQGRQTQYF,TGCGCCAGCACCCCTTCCGCACAGGGGAGGCAGACCCAGTACTTC
.,15,TRBJ1-2,.,TRBV4-2,CASSPHRAPNYGYTF,TGTGCCAGCAGCCCCCACAGGGCCCCTAACTATGGCTACACCTTC
TRBD1,16,TRBJ2-3,once,TRBV11-2,CASSLGDRGSTDTQYF,TGTGCCAGCAGCTTGGGGGACAGGGGAAGCACAGATACGCAGTATTTT